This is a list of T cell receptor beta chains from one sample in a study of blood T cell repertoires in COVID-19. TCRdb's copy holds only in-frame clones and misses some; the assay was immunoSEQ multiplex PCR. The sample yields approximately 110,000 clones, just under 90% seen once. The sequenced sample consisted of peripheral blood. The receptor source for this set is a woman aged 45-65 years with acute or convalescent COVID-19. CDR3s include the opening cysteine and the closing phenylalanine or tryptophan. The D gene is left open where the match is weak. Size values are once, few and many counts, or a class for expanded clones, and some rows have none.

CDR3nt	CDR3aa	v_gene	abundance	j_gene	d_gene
TGTGCCAGCAGCTTCTCTCTAGTGCGGGGCTCTGGAAACACCATATATTTT	CASSFSLVRGSGNTIYF	TRBV7-8	NA	TRBJ1-3	NA
TGTGCCAGCAGTTTGAGCAGAGGGGAAAAACTGTTTTTT	CASSLSRGEKLFF	TRBV12-3/TRBV12-4	NA	TRBJ1-4	NA
TGTGCCAGCAGTTTGTCGGGAGTCTATGGCTACACCTTC	CASSLSGVYGYTF	TRBV27	NA	TRBJ1-2	NA
TGCGCCAGCAGCTTACTTAACGGGACACCGCAAGAGACCCAGTACTTC	CASSLLNGTPQETQYF	TRBV5-1	NA	TRBJ2-5	NA
TGTGCCAGCAGTGAGGGGACAGGAAAATCACCCCTCCACTTT	CASSEGTGKSPLHF	TRBV2	NA	TRBJ1-6	TRBD1
TGTGCCAGCAGCTCTCGAGGGACAGGGGTATACGAGCAGTACTTC	CASSSRGTGVYEQYF	TRBV11-2	once	TRBJ2-7	TRBD1
TGTGCCACCAGTGATCCCACAGGGGGCGAAGGCTACACCTTC	CATSDPTGGEGYTF	TRBV24-1	NA	TRBJ1-2	TRBD1
TGTGCCAGCAGTTGGGACAGGGTGTATGGCTACACCTTC	CASSWDRVYGYTF	TRBV6-5	NA	TRBJ1-2	TRBD1
TGTGCCAGCAGACCAGGGGTAAATGGGGACTATGGCTACACCTTC	CASRPGVNGDYGYTF	TRBV5-6	NA	TRBJ1-2	NA
TGTGCCAGCAGTGTTCGGGACAGGCAGTTCTTC	CASSVRDRQFF	TRBV2	NA	TRBJ2-1	TRBD1
TGTGCAAGTCGCTCCTTGGGGACACGGACAGGACGCGGCTACACCTTC	CASRSLGTRTGRGYTF	TRBV12-2	NA	TRBJ1-2	NA
TGTGCCAGCAGCTTGGTCTCAGGGAACTACGAGCAGTACTTC	CASSLVSGNYEQYF	TRBV5-5	NA	TRBJ2-7	NA
TGCGCCAGCAGCCAAGATTGGAGGGCCACGGATACGCAGTATTTT	CASSQDWRATDTQYF	TRBV4-3	NA	TRBJ2-3	NA
TGTGCCAGCAGCTGGGGGGATCGGGGTGAAGCTTTCTTT	CASSWGDRGEAFF	TRBV7-9	NA	TRBJ1-1	NA
TGTGCCAGCGGACTAGCTGCTAGCACAGATACGCAGTATTTT	CASGLAASTDTQYF	TRBV6-5	NA	TRBJ2-3	TRBD2
TGTGCCAGCAGCTTGCAGAACATTCAGTACTTC	CASSLQNIQYF	TRBV7-3	NA	TRBJ2-4	NA
TGTGCCAGCAGTTACTCGCAGGCTAGCTGGTCTTACGAGCAGTACTTC	CASSYSQASWSYEQYF	TRBV6-5	NA	TRBJ2-7	NA
TGCGCCAGCAGCCTTGGTCCGGGCACTGAAGCTTTCTTT	CASSLGPGTEAFF	TRBV10-1	NA	TRBJ1-1	NA
TGTGCCAGCAGCGGGGTTCCAGGGAACACCGGGGAGCTGTTTTTT	CASSGVPGNTGELFF	TRBV9	NA	TRBJ2-2	NA
TGTGCCAGCAGTTACGGACAGGGAAGCTATAATTCACCCCTCCACTTT	CASSYGQGSYNSPLHF	TRBV6-5	NA	TRBJ1-6	TRBD1
TGTGCCTGGCTAAAAAGGGGTGGCTACACCTTC	CAWLKRGGYTF	TRBV30	few	TRBJ1-2	NA
TGTGCCAGCAGTCCCCGGGGGGGGGCCTACGAGCAGTACTTC	CASSPRGGAYEQYF	TRBV6-5	NA	TRBJ2-7	TRBD2
TGTGCCAGCAGCTTGGGACAGGCGAACTATGGCTACACCTTC	CASSLGQANYGYTF	TRBV5-6	NA	TRBJ1-2	NA
TGTGCCAGCAGCAAACGCGGAGGGTTCACAGATACGCAGTATTTT	CASSKRGGFTDTQYF	TRBV7-2	NA	TRBJ2-3	NA
TGTGCCAGCAGTTTTACAGCTAACTATGGCTACACCTTC	CASSFTANYGYTF	TRBV12-3/TRBV12-4	NA	TRBJ1-2	NA
TGCAGTGCTAGTCAGGGGACAGGGCAAGAGACCCAGTACTTC	CSASQGTGQETQYF	TRBV20-1	NA	TRBJ2-5	TRBD1
TGTGCCAGCAGTCGGGAGGACTGGGGGAATCAGCCCCAGCATTTT	CASSREDWGNQPQHF	TRBV6-5	NA	TRBJ1-5	NA
TGTGCCAGCAGCCGGGACAGGGGGGCTGAAGCTTTCTTT	CASSRDRGAEAFF	TRBV11-3	NA	TRBJ1-1	TRBD1
TGTGCCACGAACCCAGGGGGTAATAATTCACCCCTCCACTTT	CATNPGGNNSPLHF	TRBV10-3	NA	TRBJ1-6	TRBD1
TGTGCCAGCAGTTACATGGAGAGGGATACGCAGTATTTT	CASSYMERDTQYF	TRBV6-9	NA	TRBJ2-3	NA
TGTGCCAGCCTAGGGACCAGGGGGAATCAGCCCCAGCATTTT	CASLGTRGNQPQHF	TRBV6-6	NA	TRBJ1-5	TRBD1
TGTGCCAGCAGCTTTTCGTCAGGATATTCCGGGGAGCTGTTTTTT	CASSFSSGYSGELFF	TRBV11-2	NA	TRBJ2-2	NA
TGTGCCAGCAGCGTTAGCGGGGGTCAAGAGACCCAGTACTTC	CASSVSGGQETQYF	TRBV7-2	NA	TRBJ2-5	TRBD2
TGCAGCCAGACTCAAAACCAATACGAGACCCAGTACTTC	CSQTQNQYETQYF	TRBV29-1	NA	TRBJ2-5	NA
TGTGCCATCAGTGAGCAAAGGAGTTCGGAGCAGTACTTC	CAISEQRSSEQYF	TRBV10-3	NA	TRBJ2-7	NA
TGTGCCAGCAGCAGCCCAGTAGGACAGGTGTCCGTCTATGGCTACACCTTC	CASSSPVGQVSVYGYTF	TRBV21-1	NA	TRBJ1-2	NA
TGTGCCAGTAATGAGTCAGGGAATCAGCCCCAGCATTTT	CASNESGNQPQHF	TRBV19	NA	TRBJ1-5	NA
TGTGCCAGCAGTTTAAAGGGGCCATACGAGCAGTACTTC	CASSLKGPYEQYF	TRBV12-3/TRBV12-4	NA	TRBJ2-7	NA
TGCGCCAGCAGCCAAGATGTGGGAGGAAACACCGGGGAGCTGTTTTTT	CASSQDVGGNTGELFF	TRBV4-3	few	TRBJ2-2	NA
TGTGCCAGCAGCTTGGCGGGACTAGCGGCCAATGAGCAGTTCTTC	CASSLAGLAANEQFF	TRBV5-8	NA	TRBJ2-1	TRBD2
TGTGCCAGCAGTTTGAATACAGGTCTAGGTGAAAAACTGTTTTTT	CASSLNTGLGEKLFF	TRBV6-5	NA	TRBJ1-4	NA
TGTGCCAGCAGGGCTAGCGGGAGTTTCGATGAGCAGTTCTTC	CASRASGSFDEQFF	TRBV9	NA	TRBJ2-1	TRBD2
TGTGCCAGCAGCTCAGGGGTCGCCTACGAGCAGTACTTC	CASSSGVAYEQYF	TRBV11-2	NA	TRBJ2-7	NA
TGTGCCAGCAGCCAGGGACTAGCGGTCGGGGAGCTGTTTTTT	CASSQGLAVGELFF	TRBV3-1/TRBV3-2	NA	TRBJ2-2	TRBD2
TGTGCCATCAGAGCAGGACAGGGGGCGCTGGGCTACACCTTC	CAIRAGQGALGYTF	TRBV10-3	NA	TRBJ1-2	TRBD1
TGTGCCAGCAGCTGGGGGGGAAACCTCTACGAGCAGTACTTC	CASSWGGNLYEQYF	TRBV11-1	few	TRBJ2-7	TRBD2
TGTGCCAGCAGCAAAGGGGCAGGGGGTTCAAATGAGCAGTTCTTC	CASSKGAGGSNEQFF	TRBV21-1	NA	TRBJ2-1	NA
TGTGCCAGCAGCTTAGGCAGGGGGCTTTACGAGCAGTACTTC	CASSLGRGLYEQYF	TRBV5-8	NA	TRBJ2-7	TRBD1
TGTGCCTGGAGGCACGAGACAGGGGACACTGAAGCTTTCTTT	CAWRHETGDTEAFF	TRBV30	NA	TRBJ1-1	TRBD1
TGTGCCAGCAGCTTACAGGTTGACTATGGCTACACCTTC	CASSLQVDYGYTF	TRBV7-9	NA	TRBJ1-2	NA
TGTGCCAGCAGTTTGGCTGGGACAGCCGGTCAGTACTTC	CASSLAGTAGQYF	TRBV28	NA	TRBJ2-7	TRBD1
TGCAGCGTTTTGACTCGGCCCTTAGCGGGAGTCAATGAGCAGTTCTTC	CSVLTRPLAGVNEQFF	TRBV29-1	NA	TRBJ2-1	TRBD2
TGTGCCTGGCAGAAAGACAGGGGCAATGAAAAACTGTTTTTT	CAWQKDRGNEKLFF	TRBV30	NA	TRBJ1-4	TRBD1
TGTGCCAGCAGTTATGTGGCGGGCGTCGCCGGGGAGCTGTTTTTT	CASSYVAGVAGELFF	TRBV6-5	few	TRBJ2-2	NA